Each of the 21 T cell receptor beta chains below was sequenced from the same sample in a study of post-analysis software for immune sequencing data (dated by TCRdb to between 2014 and 2017). The antigens of these receptors remain unknown. The study at large found these results: Four or five TRBV segments, including TRBV5-6, TRBV5-1 and TRBV20-1, were significantly more frequent in patients than controls.

Library preparation was by PCR. The instrument given in TCRdb is Illumina HiSeq 2500. To reduce PCR and sequencing biases, unique molecular identifiers were built into the TCR beta cDNA libraries. TCRdb itself trimmed the public reads at Q25 with fastp, ran MiXCR and retained productive beta chains. Each CDR3 protein appears once, grouped with its most common genes and DNA. This sample gives about 680,000 distinct CDR3 sequences in total; 55% to 60% of them show up just once. The ten largest clones take up approximately 10% of the sample. The material sequenced was blood. The receptors originated from a girl aged 2-10 years with multiple sclerosis.

V is TRBV12-3 or TRBV12-4 and J is TRBJ2-5; 9 bases fit TRBD2. V trimming: 3 bases; J trimming: 2 bases; junction bases outside the gene matches: 7. The CDR3 runs to 16 residues. The CDR3, as DNA: TGTGCCAGCAGTTTGATTCTAGCGGGGCCTCAAGAGACCCAGTACTTC. Amino acids: CASSLILAGPQETQYF.

J is TRBJ2-1 and V is TRBV24-1, with TRBD2 matching over 8 bases. This CDR3 contains 14 residues. Germline CDR1 reads KGHDR; CDR2 reads SFDVKD. Losses at the gene ends were 3 bases for V and 7 bases for J; bases not matched to a gene: 4. CDR3 coding DNA: TGTGCCACCAGTGATAGCGGGAGTCTAAATGAGCAGTTCTTC. Its translation: CATSDSGSLNEQFF.

This chain joins TRBV24-1 and TRBJ2-1; D uncertain. The length of the CDR3 is 13 residues. V lost 3 bases and J 7 bases, leaving 9 bases between the germline ends. The germline CDR1 and CDR2 sequences are KGHDR and SFDVKD. As DNA, the CDR3 is TGTGCCACCAGTGATGCGACGGAAAATGAGCAGTTCTTC. This translates into CATSDATENEQFF.

The chain links TRBV5-1 to TRBJ2-3; 7 bases map to TRBD1. The CDR3 is 15 residues long. V gave up 4 bases and J gave up 2 bases; unmatched junction bases: 7. Germline CDR1 reads SGHRS; CDR2 reads YFSETQ. The CDR3: CASSTWDRHTDTQYF. CDR3 in DNA: TGCGCCAGCAGCACCTGGGACAGACACACAGATACGCAGTATTTT.

J is TRBJ2-7 and V is TRBV12-3 or TRBV12-4, with 7 nucleotides matching TRBD1. With the DNA end fitting TRBJ2-5 better, the J assignment may be wrong. The CDR3 contains 15 residues. The CDR3 spells CASSLEGAFRETQYF. As DNA, the CDR3 is TGTGCCAGCAGTTTAGAGGGGGCCTTCCGAGAGACCCAGTACTTC.

The CDR3 DNA is TGTGCCAGCAGTCTTCCCCCGGCACAGGGGGCTGGAGAGCAGTACTTC. Translation gives CASSLPPAQGAGEQYF. The rearrangement uses TRBV25-1 and TRBJ2-7; 9 bases agree with TRBD1. Losses at the gene ends were 5 bases for V and 7 bases for J; bases not matched to a gene: 15. The CDR3 sequence is 16 residues long. Per the germline V gene, CDR1 is MGHDK and CDR2 is SYGVNS.

This clonotype was counted a few times. The rearrangement uses TRBV29-1 and TRBJ1-2, with 8 nucleotides matching TRBD1. The CDR3 is made up of 14 amino acids. The germline gives CDR1 SQVTM, CDR2 ANQGSEA. V lost 0 bases, J lost 4 bases, and 4 bases stayed unmatched. The CDR3 loop reads CSVEDRDRIYGYTF. The CDR3, as DNA: TGCAGCGTTGAAGATCGGGACAGGATCTATGGCTACACCTTC.

The CDR3 protein is CASSGKPGTAKGIETQYF. The CDR3 DNA follows: TGTGCCAGCAGCGGCAAACCCGGGACGGCGAAAGGAATAGAGACCCAGTACTTC. The V and J genes are TRBV11-3 and TRBJ2-5, with D perhaps TRBD1 or TRBD2 (5 bases each). The ends were cut back, 5 bases at V and 4 bases at J, with 26 bases in the middle. This CDR3 is 18 amino acids long. In germline, CDR1 is SGHNT, CDR2 YENEEA.

The chain links TRBV20-1 to TRBJ1-2; 11 nucleotides align to TRBD1. The germline CDR1 and CDR2 sequences are DFQATT and SNEGSKA (reference sequence). J gave up 8 bases and V 5 bases, and 7 bases lay outside the gene matches. This CDR3 is 13 amino acids long. The CDR3 bases are TGCAGTGCTCCTTCCGGGACAGGGGGAGGCTACACCTTC. Protein product: CSAPSGTGGGYTF.

The V gene is TRBV3-1, the J gene TRBJ2-5; 7 positions match TRBD1. With V trimmed by 1 base and J by 7 bases, 3 bases remained unmatched. Germline V gene data show CDR1 as LGHDT and CDR2 as YNNKEL (reference sequence). The CDR3 contains 13 residues. The DNA for the CDR3 is TGTGCCAGCAGCCAAGGACAGGGAGTGACCCAGTACTTC. Translating it yields CASSQGQGVTQYF.

The J gene is TRBJ1-5, the V gene TRBV12-3 or TRBV12-4, with D possibly matching TRBD1 (6 bases). The CDR3 has 13 residues. The germline V and J ends were trimmed by 7 bases and 7 bases, with 14 bases remaining between them. The CDR3 region has the DNA TGTGCCAGCACCTCACAGGGAAGCCAGCCCCAGCATTTT. Translated, it gives CASTSQGSQPQHF.

The rearrangement uses TRBV7-9 and TRBJ2-7, with TRBD1 identical over 8 bases. This CDR3 region has 15 residues. V lost 5 bases, J lost 0 bases, and 6 bases stayed unmatched. The germline gives CDR1 SEHNR, CDR2 FQNEAQ (reference sequence). DNA for the CDR3: TGTGCCAGCAGCCCTGACAGGGGTCCCTCCTACGAGCAGTACTTC. This gives the protein CASSPDRGPSYEQYF.

The J gene is TRBJ2-1, the V gene TRBV5-1; 7 nucleotides align to TRBD1. The V gene's germline CDR1 is SGHRS and CDR2 YFSETQ. The CDR3 has 15 residues. Trimming took 3 bases from V and 3 from J; bases not matched to a gene: 6. CDR3 DNA: TGCGCCAGCAGCTCCGAGACAGGGAACTACAATGAGCAGTTCTTC. Translated: CASSSETGNYNEQFF. The whole variable domain, filled in from reference TRBV5-1 and TRBJ2-1, reads KAGVTQTPRYLIKTRGQQVTLSCSPISGHRSVSWYQQTPGQGLQFLFEYFSETQRNKGNFPGRFSGRQFSNSRSEMNVSTLELGDSALYLCASSSETGNYNEQFFGPGTRLTVL.

This chain joins TRBV29-1 and TRBJ2-5; 7 bases are shared with TRBD1. The CDR3 length is 14 residues. Trimming at V came to 6 bases and at J to 1 base, leaving 8 bases not matched to a gene. Per germline, CDR1 SQVTM and CDR2 ANQGSEA. In DNA, the CDR3 is TGCAGCGTCCGGGACAGAGCCTCCCAAGAGACCCAGTACTTC. Translation gives CSVRDRASQETQYF.

This clonotype was detected a few times. The CDR3 nucleotides are TGTGCCAGCAGCACCGGACAGGGGAACACTGAAGCTTTCTTT. Protein product: CASSTGQGNTEAFF. V gene TRBV7-2 combines with J gene TRBJ1-1; TRBD1 aligns across 8 bases. Germline trimming cut 5 bases from V and 1 base from J; bases unmatched to any gene: 3. The CDR3 is 14 amino acids. Germline CDR1 and CDR2: SGHTA and FQGNSA.

The chain carries TRBV7-3 and TRBJ2-1; TRBD1 or TRBD2 may be the D gene (6 bases each). The CDR3 spans 14 residues. Germline CDR1 reads SGHTA; CDR2 reads FQGTGA. V was clipped by 5 bases and J by 8 bases, with 16 bases between them. In nucleotides, the CDR3 is TGTGCCAGCAGCGTTAGAGGGGGACTGGATGAGCAGTTCTTC. It specifies CASSVRGGLDEQFF.

This clonotype has just a few counts. The chain uses TRBV11-2 and TRBJ2-7, with D unresolved. The CDR3 length is 11 residues. Germline V gene sequence: CDR1 SGHAT, CDR2 FQNNGV. Trimming took 5 bases from V and 6 from J, leaving 8 bases between them. The CDR3 DNA sequence: TGTGCCAGCAGCCATACAAGCGAGCAGTACTTC. Protein sequence: CASSHTSEQYF.

This clonotype turned up a few times. The chain is built from TRBV10-3 and TRBJ2-1; 13 bases map to TRBD2. The J segment lost 5 bases and the V segment lost 6 bases, leaving 4 bases of the junction unmatched. Germline lookup yields CDR1 ENHRY and CDR2 SYGVKD. This CDR3 spans 15 amino acids. Here the CDR3 reads CAISTSGRADNEQFF. CDR3 nucleotides: TGTGCCATCAGCACTAGCGGGAGGGCCGACAATGAGCAGTTCTTC.

V and J are TRBV7-2 and TRBJ2-3; D assignment may be TRBD1 or TRBD2 (5 bases each). This CDR3 region has 15 residues. The V gene lost 5 bases and the J gene lost 4 bases, with 16 bases spanning the gap. CDR1 SGHTA and CDR2 FQGNSA come from the germline V gene. In DNA form, the CDR3 reads TGTGCCAGCAGCAATAGTGGGGGAAGGGCAGATACGCAGTATTTT. It translates to CASSNSGGRADTQYF.

The gene calls are TRBV11-2 and TRBJ2-7; 8 bases are shared with TRBD2. The CDR3 extends over 15 amino acids. Per the germline V gene, CDR1 is SGHAT and CDR2 is FQNNGV. Unmatched junction bases numbered 8, after V lost 7 bases and J lost 0 bases. The chain's CDR3 is CASKTAGGSSYEQYF. The CDR3 DNA reads TGTGCCAGCAAAACTGCGGGGGGTAGCTCCTACGAGCAGTACTTC.

The chain couples TRBV6-1 to TRBJ2-1, with a tentative D call TRBD2 (6 bases). The CDR3 runs to 14 residues. The V and J ends lost 5 bases and 9 bases respectively, with 17 bases between them. Germline V gene lookup returns CDR1 MNHNS and CDR2 SASEGT. The CDR3 here is CASSWCGAGPEQFF. The CDR3 nucleotides are TGTGCCAGCAGTTGGTGCGGGGCCGGGCCTGAGCAGTTCTTC.